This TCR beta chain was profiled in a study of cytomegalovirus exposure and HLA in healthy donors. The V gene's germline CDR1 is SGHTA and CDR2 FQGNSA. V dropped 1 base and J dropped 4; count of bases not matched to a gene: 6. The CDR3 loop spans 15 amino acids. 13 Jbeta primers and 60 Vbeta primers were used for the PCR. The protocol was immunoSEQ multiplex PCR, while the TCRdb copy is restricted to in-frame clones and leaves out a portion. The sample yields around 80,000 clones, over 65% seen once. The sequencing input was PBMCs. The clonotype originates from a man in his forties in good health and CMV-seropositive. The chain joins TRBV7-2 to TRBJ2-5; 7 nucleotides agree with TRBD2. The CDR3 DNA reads TGTGCCAGCAGCTTAGGGGGGGGGATGGGAGAGACCCAGTACTTC. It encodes CASSLGGGMGETQYF.